These 9 T cell receptor beta chains share one sample of origin, sequenced in a study of blood T cell repertoires in COVID-19. Sequenced by immunoSEQ multiplex PCR; TCRdb stores in-frame clones only, minus some. The sample has about 68,000 clones, 90% seen once; the top ten hold less than 8.5%. The sequenced sample was peripheral blood. The origin of the receptors is a human donor in a cohort sampled during active COVID-19.

The chain has TRBV23-1 and TRBJ2-3, with 9 positions matching TRBD2. TRBV23-1 is reported as an ORF; its role is uncertain. The ends lost 0 bases at V and 3 bases at J; junction bases unmatched: 10. The CDR3 contains 18 residues. In nucleotides, the CDR3 is TGCGCCAGCAGTCAATCGGAGGAGCGGGGGGAGGCGACAGATACGCAGTATTTT. It codes for CASSQSEERGEATDTQYF.

V usage is TRBV7-6 and J usage is TRBJ2-2; D is perhaps TRBD2 (5 bases). Germline values: CDR1 SGHVS, CDR2 FNYEAQ. V dropped 5 bases and J dropped 2 bases, with 9 bases sitting between them. CDR3 size: 14 residues. The CDR3 coding sequence is TGTGCCAGCAGCACCCGGACTAACACCGGGGAGCTGTTTTTT. Translating it yields CASSTRTNTGELFF.

Points on this clone: The sample contains more than one DNA sequence encoding this CDR3. The chain joins TRBV28 to TRBJ1-1; D gene uncertain. The CDR3 runs 15 residues. Trimming stripped 8 bases from V and 2 bases from J, with 18 bases between. Germline V gives CDR1 MDHEN, CDR2 SYDVKM. DNA of the CDR3: TGTGCCAGCCCGCCCCGGCAGGTAACCAACACTGAAGCTTTCTTT. Its translation is CASPPRQVTNTEAFF.

The chain uses TRBV27 and TRBJ2-7; 12 bases are shared with TRBD2. The CDR3 is 14 residues long. The junction had 1 base not matched to a gene; V was cut back by 5 bases and J by 2 bases. The germline V gene encodes CDR1 MNHEY and CDR2 SMNVEV (reference sequence). The CDR3 sequence: CASSASGGAYEQYF. CDR3 DNA: TGTGCCAGCAGTGCTAGCGGGGGGGCCTACGAGCAGTACTTC.

The CDR3 DNA follows: TGTGCCAGCAGTCTCTCACAGGGGAACTATGGCTACACCTTC. The encoded protein is CASSLSQGNYGYTF. V is TRBV28 and J is TRBJ1-2, with 7 bases fitting TRBD1. The V segment lost 5 bases and the J segment 2 bases; nucleotides outside the gene matches: 5. Germline V CDR1 and CDR2: MDHEN, SYDVKM. This CDR3 is built from 14 residues.

The chain is built from TRBV6-5 and TRBJ2-5; 12 bases are shared with TRBD1. This CDR3 spans 13 amino acids. Looked up from germline, CDR1 is MNHEY and CDR2 is SVGAGI. Trimming removed 8 bases from V and 4 bases from J; junction bases left unmatched: 2. This CDR3 is CASRDRGRETQYF. The CDR3 bases are TGTGCCAGCCGGGACAGGGGGCGAGAGACCCAGTACTTC.

The chain carries TRBV5-1 and TRBJ2-5, with D perhaps matching TRBD2 (5 bases). Germline V gene lookup returns CDR1 SGHRS and CDR2 YFSETQ. The CDR3 has 15 residues. The V and J ends lost 0 bases and 3 bases respectively, with 12 bases between them. CDR3 region: CASSLAGSNKETQYF. In DNA form, the CDR3 reads TGCGCCAGCAGCTTGGCGGGGTCCAATAAAGAGACCCAGTACTTC.

The genes are TRBV2 and TRBJ1-4, with 11 bases that match TRBD1. Per the germline V gene, CDR1 is SNHLY and CDR2 is FYNNEI. The CDR3 loop spans 14 amino acids. V dropped 6 bases and J dropped 8; count of bases not matched to a gene: 5. For the CDR3, the DNA is TGTGCCAGCAGCGGGACAGGGGGTTGGGAAAAACTGTTTTTT. Translating it yields CASSGTGGWEKLFF.

V is TRBV5-1 and J is TRBJ2-7, with D tentatively TRBD1 (6 bases). Germline loops: CDR1 SGHRS, CDR2 YFSETQ. Trimming pared 4 bases from V and 3 bases from J, leaving 11 bases between. CDR3 length: 13 residues. This CDR3 is CASSIGTNYEQYF. The CDR3 coding sequence is TGCGCCAGCAGCATCGGGACAAACTACGAGCAGTACTTC.